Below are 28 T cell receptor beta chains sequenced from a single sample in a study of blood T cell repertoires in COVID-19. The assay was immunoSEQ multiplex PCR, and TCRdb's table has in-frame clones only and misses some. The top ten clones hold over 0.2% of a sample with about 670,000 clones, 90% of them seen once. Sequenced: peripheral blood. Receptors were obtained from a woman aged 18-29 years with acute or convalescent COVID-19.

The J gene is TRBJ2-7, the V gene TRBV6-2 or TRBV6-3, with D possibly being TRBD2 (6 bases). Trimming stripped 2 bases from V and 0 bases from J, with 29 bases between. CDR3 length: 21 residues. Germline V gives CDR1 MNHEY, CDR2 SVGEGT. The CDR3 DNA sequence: TGTGCCAGCAGTTACGTAAGTTCCCGTCGGGGGTTGAGAAAGGACTCCTACGAGCAGTACTTC. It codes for CASSYVSSRRGLRKDSYEQYF.

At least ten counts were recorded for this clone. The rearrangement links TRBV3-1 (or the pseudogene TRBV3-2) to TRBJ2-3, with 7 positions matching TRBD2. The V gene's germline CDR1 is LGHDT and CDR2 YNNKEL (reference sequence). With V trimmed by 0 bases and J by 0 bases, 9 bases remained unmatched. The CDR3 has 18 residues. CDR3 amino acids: CASSQESTSHISTDTQYF. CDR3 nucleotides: TGTGCCAGCAGCCAAGAATCGACTAGCCACATTAGCACAGATACGCAGTATTTT.

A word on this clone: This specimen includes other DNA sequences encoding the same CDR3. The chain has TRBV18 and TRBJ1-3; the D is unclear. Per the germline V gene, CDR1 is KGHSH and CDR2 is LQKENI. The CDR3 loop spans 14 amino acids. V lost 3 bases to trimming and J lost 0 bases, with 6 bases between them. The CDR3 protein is CASSPRDSGNTIYF. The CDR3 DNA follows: TGTGCCAGCTCACCGAGGGACTCTGGAAACACCATATATTTT.

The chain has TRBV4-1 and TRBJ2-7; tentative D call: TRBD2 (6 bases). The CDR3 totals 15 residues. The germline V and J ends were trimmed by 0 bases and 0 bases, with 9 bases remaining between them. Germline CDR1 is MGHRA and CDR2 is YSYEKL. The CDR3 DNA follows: TGCGCCAGCAGCCAAGACACCGGGAGCTCCTACGAGCAGTACTTC. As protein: CASSQDTGSSYEQYF.

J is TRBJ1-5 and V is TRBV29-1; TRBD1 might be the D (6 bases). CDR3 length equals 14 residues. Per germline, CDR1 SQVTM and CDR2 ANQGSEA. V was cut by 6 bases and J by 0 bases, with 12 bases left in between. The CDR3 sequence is CSVPGQNSNQPQHF. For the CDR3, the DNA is TGCAGCGTCCCGGGACAAAATAGCAATCAGCCCCAGCATTTT.

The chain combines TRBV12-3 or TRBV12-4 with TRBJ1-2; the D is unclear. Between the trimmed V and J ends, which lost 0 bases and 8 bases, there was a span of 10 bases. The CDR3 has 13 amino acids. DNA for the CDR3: TGTGCCAGCAGTTTAGCGGGAGGTGGCGGCTACACCTTC. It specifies CASSLAGGGGYTF.

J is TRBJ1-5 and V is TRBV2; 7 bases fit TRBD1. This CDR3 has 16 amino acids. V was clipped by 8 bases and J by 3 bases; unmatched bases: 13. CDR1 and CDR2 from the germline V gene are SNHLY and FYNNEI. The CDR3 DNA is TGTGCCAGCCGAGGGGTGGAACAGGGGTTCAATCAGCCCCAGCATTTT. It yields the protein CASRGVEQGFNQPQHF.

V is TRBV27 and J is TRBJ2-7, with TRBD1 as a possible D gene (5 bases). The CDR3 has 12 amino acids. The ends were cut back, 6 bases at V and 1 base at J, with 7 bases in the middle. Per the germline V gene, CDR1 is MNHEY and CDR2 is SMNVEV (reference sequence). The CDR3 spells CASRKGSYEQYF. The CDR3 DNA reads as TGTGCCAGCAGAAAGGGGTCCTACGAGCAGTACTTC.

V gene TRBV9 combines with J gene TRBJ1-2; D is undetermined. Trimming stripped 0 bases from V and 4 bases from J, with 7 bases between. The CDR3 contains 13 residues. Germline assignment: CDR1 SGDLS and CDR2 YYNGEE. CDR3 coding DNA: TGTGCCAGCAGCGTAGGGTCTATCTATGGCTACACCTTC. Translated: CASSVGSIYGYTF.

Here the CDR3 reads CASTLTGGYEQYF. CDR3 nucleotide sequence: TGTGCCAGCACGCTTACAGGGGGGTACGAGCAGTACTTC. The rearrangement uses TRBV6-5 and TRBJ2-7; 8 positions agree with TRBD1. CDR3 length: 13 residues. The germline gives CDR1 MNHEY, CDR2 SVGAGI. J gave up 4 bases and V 7 bases, and 6 bases lay outside the gene matches.

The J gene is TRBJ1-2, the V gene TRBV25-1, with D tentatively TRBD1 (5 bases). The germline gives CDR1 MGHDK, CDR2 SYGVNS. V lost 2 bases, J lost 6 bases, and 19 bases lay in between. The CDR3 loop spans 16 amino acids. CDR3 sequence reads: CASSERHRIGADGYTF. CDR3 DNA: TGTGCCAGCAGTGAACGACACAGAATAGGGGCGGATGGCTACACCTTC.

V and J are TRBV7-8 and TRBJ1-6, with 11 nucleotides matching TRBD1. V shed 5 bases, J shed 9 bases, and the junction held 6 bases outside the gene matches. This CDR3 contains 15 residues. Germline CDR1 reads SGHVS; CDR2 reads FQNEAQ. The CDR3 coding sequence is TGTGCCAGCAGCACACGGGACAGGGGGTCTTCACCCCTCCACTTT. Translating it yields CASSTRDRGSSPLHF.

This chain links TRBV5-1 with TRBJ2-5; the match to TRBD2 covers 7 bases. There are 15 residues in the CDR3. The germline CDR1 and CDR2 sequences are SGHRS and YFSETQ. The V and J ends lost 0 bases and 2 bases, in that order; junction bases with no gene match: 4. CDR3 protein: CASSLEGRAQETQYF. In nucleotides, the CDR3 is TGCGCCAGCAGCTTGGAAGGGAGGGCTCAAGAGACCCAGTACTTC.

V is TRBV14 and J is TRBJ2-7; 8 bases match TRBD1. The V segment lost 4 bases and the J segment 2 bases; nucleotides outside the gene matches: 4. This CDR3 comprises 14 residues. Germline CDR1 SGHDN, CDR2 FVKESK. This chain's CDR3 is CASSRQGITYEQYF. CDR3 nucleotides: TGTGCCAGCAGCCGACAGGGGATTACCTACGAGCAGTACTTC.

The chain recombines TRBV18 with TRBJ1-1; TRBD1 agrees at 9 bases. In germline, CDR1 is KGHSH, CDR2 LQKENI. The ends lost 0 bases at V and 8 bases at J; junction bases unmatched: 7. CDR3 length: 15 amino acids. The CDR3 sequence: CASSPPSTGTGEAFF. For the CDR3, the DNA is TGTGCCAGCTCACCACCTTCCACCGGGACAGGGGAAGCTTTCTTT.

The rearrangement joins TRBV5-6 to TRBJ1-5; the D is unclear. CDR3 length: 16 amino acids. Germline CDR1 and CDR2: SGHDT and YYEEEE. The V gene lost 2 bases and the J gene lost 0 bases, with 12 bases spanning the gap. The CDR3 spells CASSFAGRGSNQPQHF. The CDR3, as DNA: TGTGCCAGCAGCTTCGCAGGTCGTGGTAGCAATCAGCCCCAGCATTTT.

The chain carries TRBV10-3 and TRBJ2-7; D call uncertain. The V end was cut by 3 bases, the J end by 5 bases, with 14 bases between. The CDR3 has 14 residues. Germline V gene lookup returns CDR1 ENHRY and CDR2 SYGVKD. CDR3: CAISDLPTFNEQYF. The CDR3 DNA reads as TGTGCCATCAGTGATTTACCCACATTTAACGAGCAGTACTTC.

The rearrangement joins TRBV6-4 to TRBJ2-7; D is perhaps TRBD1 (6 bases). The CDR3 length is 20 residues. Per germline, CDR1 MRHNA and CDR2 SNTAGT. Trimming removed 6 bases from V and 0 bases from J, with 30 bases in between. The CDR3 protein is CASRSRELPDTGPSSYEQYF. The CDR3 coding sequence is TGTGCCAGCAGATCACGGGAATTGCCAGATACAGGGCCCAGCTCCTACGAGCAGTACTTC.

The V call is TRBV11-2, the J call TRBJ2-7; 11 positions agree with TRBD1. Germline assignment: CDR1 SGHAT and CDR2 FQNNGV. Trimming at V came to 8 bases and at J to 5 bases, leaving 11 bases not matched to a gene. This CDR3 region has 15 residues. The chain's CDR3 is CASGQGAVGSDEQYF. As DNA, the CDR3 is TGTGCCAGCGGACAGGGGGCTGTCGGTAGCGACGAGCAGTACTTC. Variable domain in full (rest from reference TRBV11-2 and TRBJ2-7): EAGVAQSPRYKIIEKRQSVAFWCNPISGHATLYWYQQILGQGPKLLIQFQNNGVVDDSQLPKDRFSAERLKGVDSTLKIQPAKLEDSAVYLCASGQGAVGSDEQYFGPGTRLTVT.

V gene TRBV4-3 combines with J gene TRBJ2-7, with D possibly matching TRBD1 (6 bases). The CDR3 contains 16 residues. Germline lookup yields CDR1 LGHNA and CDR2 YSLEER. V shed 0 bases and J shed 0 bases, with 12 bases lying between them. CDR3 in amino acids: CASSQDHRDHSYEQYF. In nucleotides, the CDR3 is TGCGCCAGCAGCCAAGACCACAGGGATCACTCCTACGAGCAGTACTTC.

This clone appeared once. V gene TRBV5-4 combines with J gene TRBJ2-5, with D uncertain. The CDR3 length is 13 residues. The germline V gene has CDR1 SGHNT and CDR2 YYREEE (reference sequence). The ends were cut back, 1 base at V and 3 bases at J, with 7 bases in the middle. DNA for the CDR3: TGTGCCAGCAGCTTGCCACAGAAAGAGACCCAGTACTTC. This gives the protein CASSLPQKETQYF.

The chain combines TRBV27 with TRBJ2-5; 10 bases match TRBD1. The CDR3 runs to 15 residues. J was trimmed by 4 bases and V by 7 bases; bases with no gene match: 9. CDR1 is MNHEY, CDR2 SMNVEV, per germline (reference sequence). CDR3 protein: CASTPLTGGAETQYF. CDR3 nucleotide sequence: TGTGCCAGCACCCCTCTGACAGGGGGCGCAGAGACCCAGTACTTC.

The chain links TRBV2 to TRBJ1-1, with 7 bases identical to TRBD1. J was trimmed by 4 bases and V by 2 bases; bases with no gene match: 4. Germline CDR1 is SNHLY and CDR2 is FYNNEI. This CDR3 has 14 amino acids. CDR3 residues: CASSETSGGTEAFF. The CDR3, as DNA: TGTGCCAGCAGTGAAACATCAGGGGGCACTGAAGCTTTCTTT. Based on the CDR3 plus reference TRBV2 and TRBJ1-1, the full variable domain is EPEVTQTPSHQVTQMGQEVILRCVPISNHLYFYWYRQILGQKVEFLVSFYNNEISEKSEIFDDQFSVERPDGSNFTLKIRSTKLEDSAMYFCASSETSGGTEAFFGQGTRLTVV.

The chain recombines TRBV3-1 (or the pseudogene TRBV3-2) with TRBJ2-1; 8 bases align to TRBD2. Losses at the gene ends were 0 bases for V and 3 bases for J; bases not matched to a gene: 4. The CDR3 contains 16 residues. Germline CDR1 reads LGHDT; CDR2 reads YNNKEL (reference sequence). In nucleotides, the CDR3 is TGTGCCAGCAGCCAAGAGGGGCTAGCGGGCTACAATGAGCAGTTCTTC. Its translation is CASSQEGLAGYNEQFF.

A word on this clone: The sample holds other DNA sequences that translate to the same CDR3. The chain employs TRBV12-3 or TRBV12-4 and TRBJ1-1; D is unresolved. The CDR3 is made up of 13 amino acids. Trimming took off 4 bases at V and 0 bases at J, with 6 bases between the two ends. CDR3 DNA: TGTGCCAGCAGTTCCCCGTTGAACACTGAAGCTTTCTTT. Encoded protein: CASSSPLNTEAFF.

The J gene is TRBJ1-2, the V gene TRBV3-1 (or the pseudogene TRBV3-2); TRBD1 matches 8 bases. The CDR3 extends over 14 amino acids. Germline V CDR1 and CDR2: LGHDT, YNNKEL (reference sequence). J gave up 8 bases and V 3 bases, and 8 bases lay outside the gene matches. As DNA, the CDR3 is TGTGCCAGCAGCCATCTCCGACAGGGGAAGGGCTACACCTTC. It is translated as CASSHLRQGKGYTF.

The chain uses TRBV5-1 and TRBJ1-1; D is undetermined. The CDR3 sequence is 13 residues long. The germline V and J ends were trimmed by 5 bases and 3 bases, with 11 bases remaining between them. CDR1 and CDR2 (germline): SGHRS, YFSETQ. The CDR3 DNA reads TGCGCCAGCAGTTACACTGCGGACACTGAAGCTTTCTTT. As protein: CASSYTADTEAFF.

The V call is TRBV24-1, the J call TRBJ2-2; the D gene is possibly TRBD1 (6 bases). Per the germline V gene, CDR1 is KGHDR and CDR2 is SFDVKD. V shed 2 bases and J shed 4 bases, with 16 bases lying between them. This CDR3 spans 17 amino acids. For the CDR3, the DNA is TGTGCCACCAGTGATTCGGGTCATACAGGGTTCACCGGGGAGCTGTTTTTT. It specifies CATSDSGHTGFTGELFF.